This T cell receptor (beta chain) was retrieved from a study of tumor and adjacent non-tumor tissue in lung cancer. V trimming: 2 bases; J trimming: 9 bases; junction bases outside the gene matches: 23. The CDR3 covers 20 residues. Looked up from germline, CDR1 is SGHAT and CDR2 is FQNNGV. Study-level results: Tumor repertoires had a smaller top 100 clone share than normal lung.

RNA was extracted from bulk tissue without any cell sorting. Between August and November 2014, newly diagnosed, chemotherapy-naive lung cancer patients underwent thoracic surgery in China. About this clonotype: Its target is unknown. One base away lies a much larger clone, so this may be a sequencing read error.

TCRbeta libraries were built with three rounds of nested PCR, modified from ARM-PCR. TCRdb itself ran the multiplex PCR reads through MiXCR, one entry per CDR3 protein. Of about 110,000 distinct CDR3 sequences listed, roughly 84% are singletons. The receptor was isolated from a man aged 70-80 years with non-small cell lung cancer. Sequencing was done on a sample of lung tumor tissue. V usage is TRBV11-2 and J usage is TRBJ2-1, with TRBD2 matching 9 bases. For the CDR3, the DNA is TGTGCCAGCAGCTTAAGGACTAGCGTGAGGGCCTCTAAGTCGTTTGGTGAGCAGTTCTTC. Translated: CASSLRTSVRASKSFGEQFF.